The sample holds a few counts of the clone carrying this T cell receptor beta chain. Its antigen is as yet unknown. UMIs and sample barcodes were carried by the TCR alpha and TCR beta cDNA libraries that 5'RACE produced using constant-segment primers. TCRdb recomputed calls from the 5' RACE reads with MiXCR, one row per CDR3 protein. The sample has a few hundred thousand distinct CDR3 sequences; 25% to 30% are singletons. The data were obtained in a study of T-cell memory formation after mild COVID-19. Study-wide context: TCR clusters were largely donor specific.

General study results and limits: Several responding clones turned up in pre-infection memory, indicating that cross-reactive memory may have taken part. Largely, contracting CD4+ clones fell within CM and EM, and contracting CD8+ clones within EMRA.

Germline CDR1 is SGHVS and CDR2 is FNYEAQ. The V end was cut by 1 base, the J end by 1 base, with 9 bases between. The CDR3 extends over 15 amino acids. The specimen was PBMCs or a T cell subset sorted from them (not recorded which). The V call is TRBV7-6, the J call TRBJ2-3, with a weak D call TRBD2 (5 bases). The source is an adult woman who had mild COVID-19 (a few samples of this study predate the infection). Cell type and time point are not known. DNA for the CDR3: TGTGCCAGCAGCTTAGGTGTGCGGGGCACAGATACGCAGTATTTT. The encoded protein is CASSLGVRGTDTQYF.